The clone carrying this T cell receptor (beta chain) is labeled as medium-sized. Its antigen is as yet unknown. The data stem from a study of spatial heterogeneity in lung cancer. Study-wide results and caveats: Intratumoral expanded alpha and beta TCR counts were found to track tumor mutation counts.

TCRdb re-called the 5' RACE reads with MiXCR, one entry per CDR3 protein. The repertoire holds 1,700 or so distinct CDR3 sequences, about 4.6% seen once, with 29% in the top ten. Time point denoted: sample taken at primary tumor resection. V shed 5 bases and J shed 9 bases, with 14 bases lying between them. The CDR3 is 13 residues long. The germline CDR1 and CDR2 sequences are SGHTA and FQGNSA. The chain links TRBV7-2 to TRBJ1-5; D not certain. This receptor was taken from a male donor with early-stage non-small cell lung cancer. Here the sequenced sample was lung tumor tissue, taken at surgery. The CDR3 coding sequence is TGTGCCAGCAGCGACCGTCTTGTTGGGCCCCAGCATTTT. Its translation is CASSDRLVGPQHF.